Listed below are T cell receptor beta chains from one sample, sequenced in a study of CD8+ T cells in alopecia areata. Assay: immunoSEQ multiplex PCR; the TCRdb copy retains only in-frame clones and omits some. The table lists fewer than 150,000 clones, 45% to 60% of them singletons, with less than 5.5% in the top ten. Sequences were derived from CD4+ T cells sorted from blood, sampled at week 0. Receptors originate from a human donor with alopecia areata. The CDR3 runs from the conserved cysteine through the conserved F or W. A D gene is named only where the DNA matches it firmly. Size values are once, few and many counts, or a class for expanded clones, and some rows have none.

d_gene | j_gene | v_gene | abundance | CDR3nt | CDR3aa
. | TRBJ2-5 | TRBV29-1 | . | TGCAGCGCCTCCCGGGGTATCGTACAAGAGACCCAGTACTTC | CSASRGIVQETQYF
TRBD2 | TRBJ2-7 | TRBV5-1 | . | TGCGCCAGCAGCCAGGGACTAGCCCAATCCTACGAGCAGTACTTC | CASSQGLAQSYEQYF
. | TRBJ1-1 | TRBV2 | . | TGTGCCAGCAGTGAACTAATGAACACTGAAGCTTTCTTT | CASSELMNTEAFF
. | TRBJ1-1 | TRBV7-9 | . | TGTGCCAGCAGCCAGCCCACAGCGAACACTGAAGCTTTCTTT | CASSQPTANTEAFF
TRBD2 | TRBJ2-3 | TRBV4-1 | . | TGCGCCAGTAAACTCTCCGGGACTAGCGGACAATCGGATACGCAGTATTTT | CASKLSGTSGQSDTQYF
TRBD1 | TRBJ2-3 | TRBV5-6 | once | TGTGCCAGCAGCCCTACAGGGGGTATGACAGATACGCAGTATTTT | CASSPTGGMTDTQYF
. | TRBJ1-1 | TRBV29-1 | . | TGCAGCGTTGATGATCCAGTGGGATTTGTGAACACTGAAGCTTTCTTT | CSVDDPVGFVNTEAFF
. | TRBJ2-2 | TRBV9 | . | TGTGCCAGCAGCGTAGGGGCGACCCTAAACACCGGGGAGCTGTTTTTT | CASSVGATLNTGELFF
. | TRBJ2-5 | TRBV7-2 | . | TGTGCCAGCAGCCCTAGGGACCAAAGGGAGACCCAGTACTTC | CASSPRDQRETQYF
TRBD2 | TRBJ2-1 | TRBV5-1 | . | TGCGCCAGCAGCCGAGGACTAGCGGGAGTTAATGAGCAGTTCTTC | CASSRGLAGVNEQFF
. | TRBJ2-3 | TRBV5-6 | . | TGTGCCAGCAGCCCGGTCGGGGCCCCTACAGATACGCAGTATTTT | CASSPVGAPTDTQYF
. | TRBJ2-1 | TRBV7-2 | . | TGTGCCAGCTCAGCTCACAATGAGCAGTTCTTC | CASSAHNEQFF
. | TRBJ2-7 | TRBV18 | . | TGTGCCAGCTCACCACCCTCCTACGAGCAGTACTTC | CASSPPSYEQYF
TRBD2 | TRBJ2-5 | TRBV15 | . | TGTGCCACCAGCGCCTGGACTAGCGAGCAAGAGACCCAGTACTTC | CATSAWTSEQETQYF
. | TRBJ1-5 | TRBV2 | . | TGTGCCAGCAGTGAAAAAGGGATGACCCAGCATTTT | CASSEKGMTQHF
TRBD1 | TRBJ1-5 | TRBV5-1 | . | TGCGCCAGCAGTTTCTTACCAGGACAGGGGGCTAATCAGCCCCAGCATTTT | CASSFLPGQGANQPQHF
TRBD2 | TRBJ2-3 | TRBV29-1 | . | TGCAGCGTGGCCACCGGGACTAGCGGAGATACGCAGTATTTT | CSVATGTSGDTQYF
. | TRBJ2-3 | TRBV29-1 | . | TGCAGCGCTACAAGGGAAAGGGCTTATACGCAGTATTTT | CSATRERAYTQYF
TRBD2 | TRBJ2-1 | TRBV7-3 | . | TGTGCCAGCAGCTTAACCCGGGAGGCCTCCTACAATGAGCAGTTCTTC | CASSLTREASYNEQFF
. | TRBJ1-2 | TRBV10-3 | once | TGTGCCATCAGTGAGGAGGCTCGCGGCTACACCTTC | CAISEEARGYTF
. | TRBJ1-2 | TRBV4-3 | . | TGCGCCAGCAGCCAAAGAACAAGGGAAGGGGGCTACACCTTC | CASSQRTREGGYTF
TRBD1 | TRBJ2-7 | TRBV6-6 | . | TGTGCCAGCAGACTAACAGGGGCCGAGCAGTACTTC | CASRLTGAEQYF
. | TRBJ2-3 | TRBV5-1 | . | TGCGCCAGCGACACTTCCGGCACTAGCACAGATACGCAGTATTTT | CASDTSGTSTDTQYF
. | TRBJ1-1 | TRBV27 | . | TGTGCCAGCAGTTTGGTACGGAACACTGAAGCTTTCTTT | CASSLVRNTEAFF
. | TRBJ2-2 | TRBV6-1 | . | TGTGCCATCCCGGGGCTAGCGAACACCGGGGAGCTGTTTTTT | CAIPGLANTGELFF
. | TRBJ2-5 | TRBV20-1 | once | TGCAGTGCTCTCCTTCAAGAGACCCAGTACTTC | CSALLQETQYF
TRBD1 | TRBJ2-1 | TRBV2 | . | TGTGCCAGCGTGGAGGACAGGGAGAGGTACAATGAGCAGTTCTTC | CASVEDRERYNEQFF
TRBD1 | TRBJ2-5 | TRBV7-7 | . | TGTGCCAGCAGCCCTCGGACAGGGGGTGGTGAGACCCAGTACTTC | CASSPRTGGGETQYF
. | TRBJ1-1 | TRBV29-1 | few | TGCAGCGTTGAATTGGGCACTGAAGCTTTCTTT | CSVELGTEAFF
. | TRBJ2-7 | TRBV2 | few | TGTGCCAGCAGTGGGACGACCGACGAGCAGTACTTC | CASSGTTDEQYF
. | TRBJ1-4 | TRBV5-1 | . | TGCGCCAGCAGCTTGGGCCAGGGAGAAACTAATGAAAAACTGTTTTTT | CASSLGQGETNEKLFF
TRBD2 | TRBJ2-7 | TRBV23-1 | . | TGCGCCAGCAGTCAGCCTGGAATGACGGGACTAGCACCGAGCTCCTACGAGCAGTACTTC | CASSQPGMTGLAPSSYEQYF
. | TRBJ1-1 | TRBV7-2 | . | TGTGCCAGCAGCTTAGACCCAGGGGCCGCGGGCACTGAAGCTTTCTTT | CASSLDPGAAGTEAFF
TRBD1 | TRBJ2-3 | TRBV29-1 | . | TGCAGCTCTACTGACAGGGTTAGCACAGATACGCAGTATTTT | CSSTDRVSTDTQYF
TRBD2 | TRBJ2-7 | TRBV19 | . | TGTGCCAGTAGACCGAGCGGGGGAACCTACGAGCAGTACTTC | CASRPSGGTYEQYF
TRBD2 | TRBJ2-7 | TRBV9 | . | TGTGCCAGCAGCCCCGGACTAGCGGGGATCTACGAGCAGTACTTC | CASSPGLAGIYEQYF
. | TRBJ1-4 | TRBV27 | . | TGTGCCAGCAGTTCACAGGGCGCCCCGTATAATGAAAAACTGTTTTTT | CASSSQGAPYNEKLFF
TRBD2 | TRBJ2-7 | TRBV7-9 | few | TGTGCCAGCAGCTTAGCTGGACTAGCGGTCTACGAGCAGTACTTC | CASSLAGLAVYEQYF
TRBD1 | TRBJ2-5 | TRBV15 | . | TGTGCCACCAGCAGAAGACAGGGGCAAGAGACCCAGTACTTC | CATSRRQGQETQYF
TRBD2 | TRBJ2-3 | TRBV10-3 | few | TGTGCCACCCAACTAGCGGGGGCAGATACGCAGTATTTT | CATQLAGADTQYF
. | TRBJ2-5 | TRBV7-2 | . | TGTGCCAGCAGTAAAGGGATCCAAGAGACCCAGTACTTC | CASSKGIQETQYF
TRBD1 | TRBJ2-7 | TRBV15 | . | TGTGCCACCAGCAGAGTGCCCCGGACAGGGGGCGACTCCTACGAGCAGTACTTC | CATSRVPRTGGDSYEQYF
. | TRBJ2-1 | TRBV27 | . | TGTGCCAGCAGTACGACGGGTGAGCAGTTCTTC | CASSTTGEQFF
. | TRBJ2-2 | TRBV7-3 | few | TGTGCCAGCAGCTTAACTGGCGGGGGCGTAAACACCGGGGAGCTGTTTTTT | CASSLTGGGVNTGELFF
TRBD2 | TRBJ2-7 | TRBV28 | few | TGTGCCAGCAGCCCTCCGGCTAGCGGGAGCTACGAGCAGTACTTC | CASSPPASGSYEQYF
. | TRBJ2-5 | TRBV5-6 | . | TGTGCCAGCAGCTATACGCGTGTTGTTCAGACCCAGTACTTC | CASSYTRVVQTQYF
. | TRBJ2-5 | TRBV7-2 | . | TGTGCCAGCAGCCTTGTAGTGGCAGGCGAAGAGACCCAGTACTTC | CASSLVVAGEETQYF
. | TRBJ2-1 | TRBV7-2 | . | TGTGCCAGCGGGCCCCGGGGTTACAATGAGCAGTTCTTC | CASGPRGYNEQFF
TRBD1 | TRBJ1-1 | TRBV30 | . | TGTGCCTGGAGTGTACCCGGGACAGGGGGCTTTGAAGCTTTCTTT | CAWSVPGTGGFEAFF
TRBD1 | TRBJ2-7 | TRBV23-1 | few | TGCGCCAGCAGTCATACCCGAGATAGGGGACAGAAGACTGCCTCCTACGAGCAGTACTTC | CASSHTRDRGQKTASYEQYF
TRBD2 | TRBJ2-3 | TRBV4-1 | . | TGCGCCAGCAGCCAAGAGGCTAGCGGGGGAGATACGCAGTATTTT | CASSQEASGGDTQYF
TRBD2 | TRBJ2-2 | TRBV19 | . | TGTGCCAGTAGTAGCGGGAGGGCCGGAACCGGGGAGCTGTTTTTT | CASSSGRAGTGELFF